A single sample gave rise to the 30 T cell receptor beta chains below, sequenced in a study of beta chain features in type 1 diabetes. Study-wide points: Type 1 diabetes patients had moderately but significantly shorter TCRB CDR3s in all four CD4+ subsets.

Expressed TCRB transcripts were sequenced because the entire RNA isolate underwent reverse transcription. The protocol was immunoSEQ multiplex PCR, while the TCRdb copy is restricted to in-frame clones and leaves out a portion. The sample records around 250,000 clones, approximately 14% being singletons. These TCRs' antigens remain unknown. What was sequenced was naive CD4+ T cells from blood. These receptors were taken from a man aged 25 to 45 with type 1 diabetes.

A few counts support this clone. The gene calls are TRBV11-2 and TRBJ2-1; the match to TRBD1 covers 7 bases. The trim removed 2 bases at V and 14 bases at J, leaving 12 bases unmatched. Germline V lookup: CDR1 SGHAT, CDR2 FQNNGV. The CDR3 has 14 amino acids. The CDR3: CASSLSPRDRQKFF. The CDR3 nucleotides read TGTGCCAGCAGCTTATCCCCTAGGGACAGACAAAAGTTCTTC. The full variable domain, rest sourced from reference TRBV11-2 and TRBJ2-1, is EAGVAQSPRYKIIEKRQSVAFWCNPISGHATLYWYQQILGQGPKLLIQFQNNGVVDDSQLPKDRFSAERLKGVDSTLKIQPAKLEDSAVYLCASSLSPRDRQKFFGPGTRLTVL.

This clone showed up just a few times. The chain links TRBV28 to TRBJ2-7; 9 nucleotides agree with TRBD2. From germline, CDR1 is MDHEN and CDR2 SYDVKM. The V gene end was trimmed by 4 bases and the J gene end by 2 bases; junction bases not matched to a gene: 6. This CDR3 is 15 amino acids long. The CDR3 reads CASSSTGLATYEQYF. CDR3 in DNA: TGTGCCAGCAGTTCAACGGGACTAGCTACCTACGAGCAGTACTTC.

The table lists this clone with a few counts. The chain uses TRBV6-1 and TRBJ2-3; possible D gene TRBD2, 7 bases. Trimming took off 11 bases at V and 4 bases at J, with 19 bases between the two ends. CDR3 length equals 14 residues. Germline-derived CDR1 and CDR2 are MNHNS and SASEGT. CDR3 residues: CAGASRGGADTQYF. The CDR3 DNA is TGTGCCGGGGCTTCTCGCGGGGGCGCAGATACGCAGTATTTT.

There are a few counts of this clone. The J gene is TRBJ1-1, the V gene TRBV14; tentative D call: TRBD1 (6 bases). Looked up from germline, CDR1 is SGHDN and CDR2 is FVKESK. This CDR3 is built from 12 residues. With 2 bases removed from V and 7 bases from J, the gap between germline ends came to 8 bases. In DNA form, the CDR3 reads TGTGCCAGCAGCCAACAGGGGTATGAAGCTTTCTTT. Its translation: CASSQQGYEAFF.

V and J are TRBV18 and TRBJ1-5; TRBD1 matches at 8 bases. The V gene end was trimmed by 6 bases and the J gene end by 4 bases; junction bases not matched to a gene: 5. From germline, CDR1 is KGHSH and CDR2 LQKENI. The CDR3 length is 14 residues. The DNA of the CDR3 is TGTGCCAGCTCCCGGACAGGGACTAATCAGCCCCAGCATTTT. This translates into CASSRTGTNQPQHF.

The rearrangement uses TRBV18 and TRBJ1-2; 8 positions agree with TRBD1. V trimming: 3 bases; J trimming: 5 bases; junction bases outside the gene matches: 2. Looked up from germline, CDR1 is KGHSH and CDR2 is LQKENI. This CDR3 has 13 amino acids. In DNA form, the CDR3 reads TGTGCCAGCTCACCGGACAGGGCGTATGGCTACACCTTC. It encodes CASSPDRAYGYTF.

This clone was seen a handful of times. The chain is built from TRBV15 and TRBJ1-2, with D maybe TRBD1 (6 bases). The CDR3 is 16 residues long. V was cut by 0 bases and J by 7 bases, with 18 bases left in between. CDR1 and CDR2 (germline): LNHNV, YYDKDF (reference sequence). This chain's CDR3 is CATSRDLVGASGGYTF. The CDR3 nucleotides are TGTGCCACCAGCAGAGATCTTGTGGGGGCGTCGGGTGGCTACACCTTC.

The genes are TRBV7-9 and TRBJ1-4, with 9 bases aligning to TRBD1. The CDR3 runs 15 residues. V trimming: 5 bases; J trimming: 7 bases; junction bases outside the gene matches: 8. Germline values: CDR1 SEHNR, CDR2 FQNEAQ (reference sequence). CDR3 residues: CASSLSGTGTEKLFF. CDR3 DNA sequence: TGTGCCAGCAGCCTCAGCGGGACAGGGACTGAAAAACTGTTTTTT.

This clone was seen more than once but under ten times. V gene TRBV27 combines with J gene TRBJ2-7; TRBD2 matches 8 bases. Germline loops: CDR1 MNHEY, CDR2 SMNVEV (reference sequence). J gave up 6 bases and V 7 bases, and 11 bases lay outside the gene matches. The CDR3 extends over 14 amino acids. CDR3 bases: TGTGCCAGCAAACTCAAAGCGGGAGATCTCGAGCAGTACTTC. Translated, it gives CASKLKAGDLEQYF.

In its sample, this clone was seen a few times. This chain links TRBV2 with TRBJ2-3; no definite D call. The CDR3 contains 11 residues. CDR1 SNHLY and CDR2 FYNNEI come from the germline V gene. V was trimmed by 3 bases and J by 10 bases, leaving 8 bases between them. The DNA for the CDR3 is TGTGCCAGCAGTGAGGCAAAAGCGCAGTATTTT. Its translation is CASSEAKAQYF.

The chain combines TRBV28 with TRBJ2-3; no reliable D call. V was shortened by 1 base and J by 0 bases, with 8 bases between the two germline ends. Germline loops: CDR1 MDHEN, CDR2 SYDVKM. This CDR3 has 15 amino acids. CDR3 in amino acids: CASSLSLTSTDTQYF. Written as DNA, the CDR3 is TGTGCCAGCAGTTTATCCCTGACTAGCACAGATACGCAGTATTTT.

This clone appeared a few times. The genes are TRBV19 and TRBJ2-5; D is possibly TRBD2 (7 bases). The CDR3 spans 15 residues. The germline V and J ends were trimmed by 4 bases and 11 bases, with 23 bases remaining between them. CDR1 is LNHDA, CDR2 SQIVND, per germline (reference sequence). DNA of the CDR3: TGTGCCAGTAGTACGACGGGGGGCCTAGGAGACCGACAGTACTTC. It codes for CASSTTGGLGDRQYF.

A note on this clone: Sequence at one end of the junction differs from germline and may be a read error. This chain joins TRBV5-4 and TRBJ1-1; 10 positions match TRBD1. The CDR3 runs to 14 residues. The germline V gene has CDR1 SGHNT and CDR2 YYREEE (reference sequence). The CDR3 nucleotides are TGTACCAGCAGCGACTGGACAGGGGGGACTGAAGCTTTCTTT. This translates into CTSSDWTGGTEAFF.

In its sample, this clone was seen a few times. The rearrangement links TRBV27 to TRBJ2-6; weak D call: TRBD1 (6 bases). The CDR3 consists of 15 residues. With 5 bases removed from V and 4 bases from J, the gap between germline ends came to 12 bases. CDR1 and CDR2 from the germline V gene are MNHEY and SMNVEV (reference sequence). The CDR3 spells CASSGLGAGANVLTF. CDR3 DNA sequence: TGTGCCAGCAGTGGTTTGGGGGCCGGGGCCAACGTCCTGACTTTC.

V and J are TRBV29-1 and TRBJ2-1; possible D gene TRBD2, 5 bases. V was clipped by 6 bases and J by 8 bases, with 17 bases between them. The CDR3 has 13 residues. Per the germline V gene, CDR1 is SQVTM and CDR2 is ANQGSEA. CDR3 amino acids: CSVSHGVSDEQFF. As DNA, the CDR3 is TGCAGCGTATCCCACGGGGTGAGCGATGAGCAGTTCTTC.

The rearrangement uses TRBV29-1 and TRBJ2-1; D possibly corresponds to TRBD2 (6 bases). The CDR3 sequence is 15 residues long. V was trimmed by 7 bases and J by 0 bases, leaving 16 bases between them. Per germline, CDR1 SQVTM and CDR2 ANQGSEA. Here the CDR3 DNA reads TGCAGCGCTGACCGACTAGGGAGCTCCTACAATGAGCAGTTCTTC. Amino acid sequence: CSADRLGSSYNEQFF.

This rearrangement joins TRBV15 to TRBJ2-7, with D unclear. Germline CDR1 and CDR2: LNHNV and YYDKDF (reference sequence). Trimming removed 0 bases at V and 0 bases at J, with 12 bases between. The CDR3 sequence is 16 residues long. The CDR3 protein is CATSRDIVTSSYEQYF. The CDR3, as DNA: TGTGCCACCAGCAGAGATATCGTAACGAGCTCCTACGAGCAGTACTTC.

The chain employs TRBV7-2 and TRBJ2-7; D perhaps matches TRBD1 (6 bases). V was trimmed by 2 bases and J by 0 bases, leaving 11 bases between them. The CDR3 extends over 15 amino acids. Germline CDR1 and CDR2: SGHTA and FQGNSA. CDR3 loop: CASSLTGFGSYEQYF. The DNA for the CDR3 is TGTGCCAGCAGCTTAACAGGGTTCGGCTCCTACGAGCAGTACTTC.

The chain joins TRBV18 to TRBJ2-2; no clear D. The CDR3 covers 14 residues. Trimming took 1 base from V and 0 from J, leaving 3 bases between them. Germline V gene data show CDR1 as KGHSH and CDR2 as LQKENI. CDR3 in DNA: TGTGCCAGCTCACCACAGCCGAACACCGGGGAGCTGTTTTTT. This translates into CASSPQPNTGELFF.

This clone was detected only a few times. V usage is TRBV2 and J usage is TRBJ2-1; a possible D gene is TRBD2 (5 bases). The germline V gene encodes CDR1 SNHLY and CDR2 FYNNEI. The CDR3 totals 15 residues. With 6 bases removed from V and 6 bases from J, the gap between germline ends came to 18 bases. The CDR3 is CASRVRRALGNEQFF. The CDR3 DNA reads TGTGCCAGCAGGGTCCGGCGGGCTCTAGGCAATGAGCAGTTCTTC.

This clone was detected only a few times. The chain carries TRBV7-8 and TRBJ2-1; 13 bases line up with TRBD2. V lost 1 base to trimming and J lost 9 bases; unmatched junction nucleotides: 9. This CDR3 is 17 amino acids long. The germline CDR1 and CDR2 sequences are SGHVS and FQNEAQ. CDR3 amino acids: CASSLGLLAGGRSEQFF. DNA for the CDR3: TGTGCCAGCAGCTTAGGCTTACTAGCGGGAGGGCGGAGTGAGCAGTTCTTC.

The table lists this clone with a few counts. This sequence joins TRBV5-1 and TRBJ2-1; D might be TRBD2 (5 bases). The CDR3 loop spans 12 amino acids. Trimming took 2 bases from V and 9 from J, leaving 9 bases between them. Germline V CDR1 and CDR2: SGHRS, YFSETQ. CDR3 coding DNA: TGCGCCAGCAGCTTCCCCCTAGCTGAGCAGTTCTTC. It specifies CASSFPLAEQFF.

The chain couples TRBV11-2 to TRBJ2-3; 9 nucleotides match TRBD2. Germline trimming cut 5 bases from V and 4 bases from J; bases unmatched to any gene: 4. The germline V gene has CDR1 SGHAT and CDR2 FQNNGV. CDR3 length: 14 residues. The CDR3 spells CASSVSGSADTQYF. CDR3 coding DNA: TGTGCCAGCAGCGTTAGCGGGAGTGCAGATACGCAGTATTTT.

The chain joins TRBV5-4 to TRBJ1-3; 11 nucleotides match TRBD1. With V trimmed by 4 bases and J by 7 bases, 7 bases remained unmatched. This CDR3 comprises 15 residues. In germline, CDR1 is SGHNT, CDR2 YYREEE (reference sequence). The CDR3 sequence: CASSPDRGPENTIYF. The CDR3 DNA reads TGTGCCAGCAGCCCGGACAGGGGGCCGGAGAACACCATATATTTT.

This clone was detected a few times. The J gene is TRBJ2-5, the V gene TRBV23-1, with D tentatively TRBD1 (5 bases). Judging by the DNA end, TRBJ2-7 fits better; the J call may be wrong. TRBV23-1 is an ORF, and what it does is uncertain. The CDR3 is 14 residues long. CDR3 amino acids: CASNKRQKSYEQYF. The CDR3 coding sequence is TGCGCCAGCAATAAACGACAGAAGTCCTACGAGCAGTACTTC.

The V call is TRBV9, the J call TRBJ2-3; 9 positions match TRBD2. Germline assignment: CDR1 SGDLS and CDR2 YYNGEE. The CDR3 sequence is 18 residues long. The ends lost 0 bases at V and 2 bases at J; junction bases unmatched: 10. The CDR3 DNA follows: TGTGCCAGCAGCGTAGGTAGCGGGAGCGTAATTTCCACAGATACGCAGTATTTT. Protein sequence: CASSVGSGSVISTDTQYF.

In this sample, this clone turned up a few times. This CDR3 is CASSRRDTRGYTF. CDR3 coding DNA: TGCGCCAGCAGCCGCCGGGACACCCGTGGCTACACCTTC. V is TRBV5-1 and J is TRBJ1-2; D is possibly TRBD1 (6 bases). The CDR3 is 13 residues long. V lost 4 bases, J lost 7 bases, and 14 bases lay in between. Germline CDR1 is SGHRS and CDR2 is YFSETQ.

V is TRBV2 and J is TRBJ2-3; D unresolved. Between the trimmed V and J ends, which lost 10 bases and 2 bases, there was a span of 7 bases. Germline loops: CDR1 SNHLY, CDR2 FYNNEI. The length of the CDR3 is 11 residues. CDR3 sequence (DNA): TGTGCCACAGTTATCACAGATACGCAGTATTTT. Translated: CATVITDTQYF.

In nucleotides, the CDR3 is TGTGCCTGGAGTAGGTCACAGGCAGGGCTCCGGGCTTTCTTT. It is translated as CAWSRSQAGLRAFF. The V call is TRBV30, the J call TRBJ1-1; a possible D gene is TRBD1 (5 bases). V was trimmed by 2 bases and J by 11 bases, leaving 21 bases between them. The CDR3 runs to 14 residues. CDR1 is GTSNPN, CDR2 SVGIG, per germline (reference sequence).

The J gene is TRBJ2-1, the V gene TRBV27, with TRBD2 identical over 11 bases. Trimming cost V 6 bases and J 0 bases; bases outside gene matches: 13. Germline CDR1 and CDR2: MNHEY and SMNVEV (reference sequence). The CDR3 extends over 19 amino acids. CDR3 amino acids: CASRRETSGTRSSYNEQFF. The CDR3 DNA reads as TGTGCCAGCAGAAGGGAGACTAGCGGGACGAGGAGCTCCTACAATGAGCAGTTCTTC.